This TCR beta chain comes out of a study of shared clonotypes between healthy human individuals. Some clones are missing from TCRdb's copy, which holds only in-frame ones; the method was immunoSEQ multiplex PCR. Of hundreds of thousands of clones in the sample, just over 95% were seen once. CD8 memory comprised CD45RO+ plus CCR7-negative CD45RA+ TemRA cells. J was trimmed by 4 bases and V by 6 bases; bases with no gene match: 5. The CDR3 is made up of 14 amino acids. The germline V gene has CDR1 SNHLY and CDR2 FYNNEI. The receptor was isolated from a man between 25 and 39 years old in good health. This sequence joins TRBV2 and TRBJ2-7; TRBD1 aligns across 11 bases. The material sequenced was memory CD8+ T cells sorted from blood. Subset denoted: CD45RO+ cells pooled with CCR7-negative TemRA cells. CDR3 residues: CASRAGTGGYEQYF. The CDR3 nucleotides read TGTGCCAGCAGGGCCGGGACAGGGGGGTACGAGCAGTACTTC.